The clone carrying this T cell receptor beta chain was seen many times. Its target is not known. The sample is drawn from a study of CD8 T cells in ankylosing spondylitis. Findings of the study overall: There were earlier reports of some motif variants in reactive arthritis synovial fluid and blood. Ankylosing spondylitis blood appeared to carry a characteristic TCR beta motif of several highly homologous variants.

A quantitative 5'-RACE method, one with molecular barcodes, was used to make TCR beta libraries. TCRdb recomputed calls from the 5' RACE reads with MiXCR, one row per CDR3 protein. This sample has fewer than 550,000 distinct CDR3 sequences, with about 5.4% found just once. The germline V gene has CDR1 SGHVS and CDR2 FQNEAQ. This CDR3 has 17 amino acids. V shed 5 bases, J shed 0 bases, and the junction held 12 bases outside the gene matches. Sequencing used blood, either unsorted or a sorted T cell fraction (not recorded which). The chain combines TRBV7-8 with TRBJ1-1; 7 bases agree with TRBD1. The source of this sequence is a male donor with ankylosing spondylitis. The DNA for the CDR3 is TGTGCCAGCAGCCGGGGGACAGTAACGTTCATGAACACTGAAGCTTTCTTT. Its protein is CASSRGTVTFMNTEAFF.